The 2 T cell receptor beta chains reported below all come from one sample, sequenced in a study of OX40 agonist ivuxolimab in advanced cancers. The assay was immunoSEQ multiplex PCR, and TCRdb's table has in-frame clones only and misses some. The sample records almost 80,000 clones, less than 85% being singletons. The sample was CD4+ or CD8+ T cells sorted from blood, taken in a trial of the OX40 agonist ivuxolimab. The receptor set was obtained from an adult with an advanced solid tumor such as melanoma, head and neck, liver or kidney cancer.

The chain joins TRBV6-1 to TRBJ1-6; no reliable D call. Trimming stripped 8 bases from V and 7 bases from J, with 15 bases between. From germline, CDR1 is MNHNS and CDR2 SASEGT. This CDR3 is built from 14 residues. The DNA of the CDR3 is TGTGCCAGCCTCCTGGACGGAAGCAATTCACCCCTCCACTTT. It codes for CASLLDGSNSPLHF.

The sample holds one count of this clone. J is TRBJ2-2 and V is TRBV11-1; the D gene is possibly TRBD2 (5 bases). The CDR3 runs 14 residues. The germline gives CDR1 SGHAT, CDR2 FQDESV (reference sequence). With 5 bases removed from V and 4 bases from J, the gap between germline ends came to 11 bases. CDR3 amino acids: CASSLDGLTGELFF. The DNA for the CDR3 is TGTGCCAGCAGCCTAGACGGACTCACCGGGGAGCTGTTTTTT.